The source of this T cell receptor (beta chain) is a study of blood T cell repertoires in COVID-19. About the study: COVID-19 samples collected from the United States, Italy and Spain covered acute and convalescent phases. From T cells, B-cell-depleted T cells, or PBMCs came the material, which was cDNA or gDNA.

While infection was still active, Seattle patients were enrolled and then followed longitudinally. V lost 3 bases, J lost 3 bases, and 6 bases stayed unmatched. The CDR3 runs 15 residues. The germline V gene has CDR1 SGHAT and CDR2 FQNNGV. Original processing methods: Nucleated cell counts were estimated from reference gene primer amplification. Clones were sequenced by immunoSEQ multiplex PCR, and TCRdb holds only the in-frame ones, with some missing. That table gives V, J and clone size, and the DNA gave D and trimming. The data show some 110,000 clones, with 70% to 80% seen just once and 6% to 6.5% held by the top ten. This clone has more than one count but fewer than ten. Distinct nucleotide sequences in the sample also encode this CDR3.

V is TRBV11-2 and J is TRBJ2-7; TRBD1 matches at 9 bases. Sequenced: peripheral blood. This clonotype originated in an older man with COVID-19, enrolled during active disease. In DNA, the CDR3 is TGTGCCAGCAGCTTTCCCGGGACAGGGCTCTACGAGCAGTACTTC. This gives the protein CASSFPGTGLYEQYF.